The rows below give T cell receptor beta chains drawn from one sample of a study of OX40 agonist ivuxolimab in advanced cancers. TCRdb's copy holds only in-frame clones and misses some; the assay was immunoSEQ multiplex PCR. Of approximately 59,000 clones listed, around 85% are singletons. The input for sequencing was CD4+ or CD8+ T cells sorted from blood, taken in a trial of the OX40 agonist ivuxolimab. The receptors were gathered from an adult with an advanced solid tumor such as melanoma, head and neck, liver or kidney cancer. The CDR3 runs from the conserved cysteine through the conserved F or W. Rows give clone size only sometimes, using once, few, many, or a class for an expanded clone.

V | size | CDR3
TRBV19 | - | CASSALSGSPPSYNEQFF
TRBV27 | - | CASSPGTGGTEQFF
TRBV9 | - | CASSVSPFATELSSGNTIYF
TRBV5-4 | - | CASSAGLSTGETQYF
TRBV19 | - | CASSSPEGDASYEQYF
TRBV14 | - | CASSQGDEYEQYF
TRBV28 | - | CASSLRSWRVRKQPQHF
TRBV7-9 | - | CASSQVVTGTNSNQPQHF
TRBV28 | - | CASSLNLIGRSSYEQYF
TRBV6-5 | - | CATREGEGTDTQYF
TRBV4-2 | - | CASSHGAYNEQFF
TRBV2 | - | CASSEMRDRVRKTQYF
TRBV6-1 | - | CASSEGRVESKGIGF
TRBV5-1 | once | CASSLEVSFTDTQYF
TRBV28 | - | CASSPRLAGAYEQYF
TRBV28 | - | CASERGPQAEAFF
TRBV19 | - | CASSIWPLARASERDTQYF
TRBV27 | - | CASSSNPGLEQETQYF
TRBV25-1 | - | CASGPTHEQFF
TRBV30 | once | CALAGVGTGELFF
TRBV28 | - | CASSRGDSNQPQHF
TRBV14 | once | CASSPAFGARHTQYF
TRBV6-1 | - | CASSWDPNTGELFF
TRBV28 | - | CASSQQGAAVGLDEQFF
TRBV5-1 | - | CASSLTDQNTEAFF
TRBV30 | - | CARTSGRAQDTQYF
TRBV28 | - | CASLHRGVNQPQHF